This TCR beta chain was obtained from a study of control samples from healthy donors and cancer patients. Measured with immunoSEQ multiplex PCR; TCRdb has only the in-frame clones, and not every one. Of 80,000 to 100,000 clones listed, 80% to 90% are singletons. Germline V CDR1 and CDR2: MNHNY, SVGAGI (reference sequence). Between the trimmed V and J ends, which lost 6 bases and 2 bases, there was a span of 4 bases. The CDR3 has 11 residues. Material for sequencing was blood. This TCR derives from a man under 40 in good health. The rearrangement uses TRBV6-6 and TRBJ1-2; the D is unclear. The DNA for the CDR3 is TGTGCCAGCAGATTGAACTATGGCTACACCTTC. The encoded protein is CASRLNYGYTF.